A single sample gave rise to the 21 T cell receptor beta chains below, sequenced in a study of shared clonotypes between healthy human individuals. Repertoires were generated with immunoSEQ multiplex PCR, while TCRdb's copy carries only in-frame clones and drops some. The data show 950,000 to 1,100,000 clones, about 75% seen once. Material: memory CD4+ T cells sorted from blood. The subset denotes: CD45RA-negative fraction. These TCRs come from a man aged 18 to 29 in good health.

This clone was observed once. The gene calls are TRBV19 and TRBJ1-1, with D unresolved. The CDR3 has 16 amino acids. The germline V gene has CDR1 LNHDA and CDR2 SQIVND (reference sequence). V was pared by 8 bases and J by 0 bases, with 19 bases between. DNA of the CDR3: TGTGCCAGTTCTGACGCACTGGGGATAATGAACACTGAAGCTTTCTTT. Amino acid sequence: CASSDALGIMNTEAFF.

This chain links TRBV6-7 with TRBJ1-1; TRBD1 matches 10 bases. TRBV6-7 is flagged as an ORF with uncertain function. This CDR3 has 18 residues. V dropped 5 bases and J dropped 0; count of bases not matched to a gene: 12. The CDR3 DNA reads TGTGCCAGCAGTGCCTCCCCGGGACAGGGGTTGGTGAACACTGAAGCTTTCTTT. This codes for CASSASPGQGLVNTEAFF.

Notes on this clone: This probably arose from a read error, given a far larger clone one base away. The chain uses TRBV18 and TRBJ2-1; D might be TRBD2 (6 bases). V shed 0 bases and J shed 12 bases, with 12 bases lying between them. The germline gives CDR1 KGHSH, CDR2 LQKENI. The length of the CDR3 is 13 residues. CDR3 residues: CASSPPARAGQFF. CDR3 sequence (DNA): TGTGCCAGCTCACCACCTGCTCGAGCGGGGCAGTTCTTC.

The genes are TRBV7-8 and TRBJ2-5, with 14 bases identical to TRBD2. Germline CDR1 reads SGHVS; CDR2 reads FQNEAQ. This CDR3 has 16 amino acids. V shed 5 bases, J shed 2 bases, and the junction held 4 bases outside the gene matches. The CDR3 DNA reads TGTGCCAGCAGCACCAGACTAGCGGGGGGGCAAGAGACCCAGTACTTC. The encoded protein is CASSTRLAGGQETQYF.

DNA for the CDR3: TGTGCCAGCAGTCCACCCCTCGGGACAGGGGTTGGCTACACCTTC. Translating it yields CASSPPLGTGVGYTF. The V call is TRBV28, the J call TRBJ1-2; TRBD1 matches at 10 bases. Losses at the gene ends were 5 bases for V and 7 bases for J; bases not matched to a gene: 10. Germline V gene sequence: CDR1 MDHEN, CDR2 SYDVKM. This CDR3 has 15 residues.

The J gene is TRBJ2-1, the V gene TRBV6-1, with 7 bases lining up with TRBD1. The CDR3 length is 14 residues. Per the germline V gene, CDR1 is MNHNS and CDR2 is SASEGT. The V segment lost 4 bases and the J segment 5 bases; nucleotides outside the gene matches: 5. The CDR3, as DNA: TGTGCCAGCAGTGCCCGGGACAGAGACAATGAGCAGTTCTTC. Translating gives CASSARDRDNEQFF.

V is TRBV11-2 and J is TRBJ2-7, with D perhaps TRBD1 or TRBD2 (5 bases each). The CDR3 totals 15 residues. Trimming shortened V by 0 bases and J by 2 bases, and 11 bases separated the two germline ends. Germline CDR1 reads SGHAT; CDR2 reads FQNNGV. CDR3 DNA: TGTGCCAGCAGCTTAGACGGACGGGGACCCTACGAGCAGTACTTC. Its translation is CASSLDGRGPYEQYF.

The V gene is TRBV5-1, the J gene TRBJ2-7; D is unclear. Per the germline V gene, CDR1 is SGHRS and CDR2 is YFSETQ. The CDR3 runs to 8 residues. V was cut by 7 bases and J by 6 bases, with 2 bases left in between. CDR3 amino acids: CASLEQYF. CDR3 nucleotides: TGCGCCAGCCTCGAGCAGTACTTC.

CDR3 loop: CASSSEGRRTGKLFF. The DNA of the CDR3 is TGTGCCAGCAGTTCAGAGGGGCGCAGGACGGGAAAACTGTTTTTT. The chain links TRBV6-5 to TRBJ1-4; tentatively, D is TRBD1 (5 bases). V gave up 4 bases and J gave up 10 bases, with 19 bases separating them. Germline V gene data show CDR1 as MNHEY and CDR2 as SVGAGI. The CDR3 consists of 15 residues.

This chain uses TRBV30 with TRBJ1-1; tentatively, D is TRBD1 (6 bases). The V and J ends lost 0 bases and 4 bases respectively, with 9 bases between them. The germline V gene has CDR1 GTSNPN and CDR2 SVGIG (reference sequence). The CDR3 runs to 13 residues. CDR3 DNA sequence: TGTGCCTGGAGTGTCACAGGGAGCACTGAAGCTTTCTTT. It encodes CAWSVTGSTEAFF.

This rearrangement joins TRBV19 to TRBJ1-6; TRBD1 agrees at 11 bases. The CDR3 covers 20 residues. Germline loops: CDR1 LNHDA, CDR2 SQIVND (reference sequence). V dropped 7 bases and J dropped 1; count of bases not matched to a gene: 15. CDR3 amino acids: CASTKYPLGQGVSYNSPLHF. CDR3 coding DNA: TGTGCCAGTACCAAATATCCCCTGGGACAGGGGGTGTCCTATAATTCACCCCTCCACTTT.

The chain carries TRBV5-8 and TRBJ2-7; TRBD2 aligns across 7 bases. J gave up 3 bases and V 6 bases, and 12 bases lay outside the gene matches. The CDR3 has 15 amino acids. The germline CDR1 and CDR2 sequences are SGHTS and YDEGEE. CDR3 protein: CASILPSGNNYEQYF. In DNA form, the CDR3 reads TGTGCCAGCATCCTACCCAGCGGGAATAACTACGAGCAGTACTTC.

The chain joins TRBV6-5 to TRBJ1-1; D unclear. Germline CDR1 MNHEY, CDR2 SVGAGI. V lost 4 bases, J lost 6 bases, and 15 bases lay in between. The CDR3 has 14 residues. The CDR3 region has the DNA TGTGCCAGCAGTTCCGTAATGAATAACGCTGAAGCTTTCTTT. Translated: CASSSVMNNAEAFF.

The genes are TRBV9 and TRBJ1-6; perhaps TRBD1 as D (5 bases). CDR1 and CDR2 (germline): SGDLS, YYNGEE. This CDR3 is built from 15 residues. V lost 4 bases and J 4 bases, leaving 12 bases between the germline ends. CDR3 amino acids: CASSPRDGYNSPLHF. The CDR3 nucleotides are TGTGCCAGCAGCCCCCGGGACGGATATAATTCACCCCTCCACTTT.

The chain couples TRBV28 to TRBJ1-2, with TRBD1 matching over 7 bases. The CDR3 covers 16 residues. V dropped 5 bases and J dropped 7; count of bases not matched to a gene: 16. CDR1 is MDHEN and CDR2 is SYDVKM in the germline V gene. DNA for the CDR3: TGTGCCAGCAGTCGTGAAACAGGGGCCAGGTCCTTTGGCTACACCTTC. This codes for CASSRETGARSFGYTF.

The V call is TRBV13, the J call TRBJ1-3; no definite D call. This CDR3 spans 13 amino acids. Trimming pared 6 bases from V and 4 bases from J, leaving 10 bases between. Per germline, CDR1 PRHDT and CDR2 FYEKMQ (reference sequence). The CDR3 DNA reads as TGTGCCAGCAGACCTTCGCTAGGAAACACCATATATTTT. Protein product: CASRPSLGNTIYF.

The rearrangement uses TRBV10-3 and TRBJ2-1; 12 bases line up with TRBD1. CDR3 length: 12 residues. Unmatched junction bases numbered 2, after V lost 10 bases and J lost 7 bases. In germline, CDR1 is ENHRY, CDR2 SYGVKD. CDR3 bases: TGTGCCACGGGACAGGGGGCGAATGAGCAGTTCTTC. Translation: CATGQGANEQFF.

The genes are TRBV13 and TRBJ2-3; D gene uncertain. Germline CDR1 and CDR2: PRHDT and FYEKMQ (reference sequence). This CDR3 has 12 residues. Trimming pared 5 bases from V and 5 bases from J, leaving 8 bases between. The CDR3 region has the DNA TGTGCCAGCAGCCTAAGGGTAGATACGCAGTATTTT. Translating it yields CASSLRVDTQYF.

In regard to this clone: Additional DNA sequences in this sample encode the identical CDR3. The CDR3 bases are TGTGCCAGCAGCTCCGCCGGGACAGATACGCAGTATTTT. Amino acid sequence: CASSSAGTDTQYF. The rearrangement joins TRBV11-2 to TRBJ2-3; D is ambiguous. The germline V and J ends were trimmed by 4 bases and 3 bases, with 8 bases remaining between them. The length of the CDR3 is 13 residues. The germline V gene encodes CDR1 SGHAT and CDR2 FQNNGV.

V gene TRBV2 combines with J gene TRBJ2-5; tentative D call: TRBD2 (5 bases). CDR1 and CDR2 (germline): SNHLY, FYNNEI. The length of the CDR3 is 14 residues. Trimming pared 6 bases from V and 5 bases from J, leaving 16 bases between. CDR3 sequence reads: CASRPGSNLETQYF. The CDR3 DNA reads as TGTGCCAGCAGGCCGGGATCCAACCTGGAGACCCAGTACTTC.

The CDR3 nucleotides read TGTGCCAGCAGCTCCGGGACTAGATGGGGTGAGCAGTTCTTC. It codes for CASSSGTRWGEQFF. This sequence joins TRBV11-3 and TRBJ2-1, with 8 bases identical to TRBD2. The CDR3 has 14 amino acids. The trim removed 4 bases at V and 9 bases at J, leaving 8 bases unmatched. CDR1 is SGHNT, CDR2 YENEEA, per germline.